Below, 26 T cell receptor beta chains from the same sample are listed, as sequenced in a study of siplizumab effects on memory and regulatory T cells (dated by TCRdb to between 2018 and 2020). For less than seven days, cells in the mixed lymphocyte reaction were kept in coculture at 37 degrees C. These receptors have no identified antigens. The library was made by the immunoSEQ multiplex PCR assay. Imported from immuneACCESS, the table was reduced by TCRdb to in-frame sequences with V and J called. These copies leave out some clones; in studies compared against another copy, an unresolved V gene accounts for under half, and the cause of the remainder is not known. Here the sample has fewer than 8,500 clones; about 40% occur a single time. The ten largest clones add up to roughly 5.6% of the sample. Input material: CFSE-low (dividing) CD8+ T cells sorted from an allogeneic mixed lymphocyte reaction. Every receptor here comes from a human donor in good health; the cells came from an allogeneic mixed lymphocyte reaction.

This sequence joins TRBV20-1 and TRBJ2-7; D unresolved. Trimming pared 6 bases from V and 0 bases from J, leaving 6 bases between. CDR1 is DFQATT, CDR2 SNEGSKA, per germline (reference sequence). The CDR3 loop spans 11 amino acids. The CDR3 nucleotides are TGCAGTGCCTCTCACTCCTACGAGCAGTACTTC. As protein: CSASHSYEQYF.

The count of this clone is one. No conserved phenylalanine or tryptophan is present at the end of the CDR3, so a read error is the likely explanation. This chain uses TRBV29-1 with TRBJ2-7; no reliable D call. Germline CDR1 SQVTM, CDR2 ANQGSEA. The V and J ends lost 1 base and 6 bases respectively, with 7 bases between them. The CDR3 totals 11 residues. CDR3 amino acids: CSVEAEGEQYL. In DNA form, the CDR3 reads TGCAGCGTTGAAGCTGAAGGCGAGCAGTACCTC.

This chain connects TRBV4-3 to TRBJ1-2; 8 positions match TRBD1. The germline V gene encodes CDR1 LGHNA and CDR2 YSLEER. This CDR3 is 15 amino acids long. Germline trimming cut 1 base from V and 4 bases from J; bases unmatched to any gene: 5. CDR3 amino acids: CASSQASDRVYGYTF. The CDR3 DNA sequence: TGCGCCAGCAGCCAAGCCTCGGACAGGGTCTATGGCTACACCTTC.

J is TRBJ1-1 and V is TRBV30, with D tentatively TRBD1 (5 bases). V was cut by 5 bases and J by 8 bases, with 15 bases left in between. In germline, CDR1 is GTSNPN, CDR2 SVGIG (reference sequence). The CDR3 length is 12 residues. The CDR3, as DNA: TGTGCCTGGGATGCTGAAGACAGAGAAGCTTTCTTT. Its translation: CAWDAEDREAFF.

The CDR3 region has the DNA TGTGCCAGCAGTTACTCGATGGGCCAGGGGGAACTGTTTTTT. Its translation is CASSYSMGQGELFF. The chain carries TRBV6-5 and TRBJ1-4, with 7 bases that match TRBD1. Per germline, CDR1 MNHEY and CDR2 SVGAGI. The CDR3 runs to 14 residues. V shed 0 bases, J shed 12 bases, and the junction held 7 bases outside the gene matches.

This chain uses TRBV5-6 with TRBJ1-1; D unresolved. CDR3 length: 15 residues. Trimming cost V 0 bases and J 3 bases, with 12 bases left between them. Germline V lookup: CDR1 SGHDT, CDR2 YYEEEE. The CDR3, as DNA: TGTGCCAGCAGCTTGGGTCTGGGGAGGTACACTGAAGCTTTCTTT. Translation gives CASSLGLGRYTEAFF.

V usage is TRBV9 and J usage is TRBJ2-7, with a possible D match to TRBD2 (5 bases). The CDR3 runs to 14 residues. V dropped 0 bases and J dropped 3 bases, with 10 bases sitting between them. Germline values: CDR1 SGDLS, CDR2 YYNGEE. CDR3 loop: CASSVGAGLYEQYF. CDR3 DNA sequence: TGTGCCAGCAGCGTAGGGGCAGGACTCTACGAGCAGTACTTC.

This chain joins TRBV4-3 and TRBJ2-7, with D maybe TRBD1 (6 bases). The CDR3 is 15 amino acids. Germline V CDR1 and CDR2: LGHNA, YSLEER. Trimming removed 0 bases from V and 1 base from J, with 10 bases in between. The CDR3 loop reads CASSQEIGQSYEQYF. The CDR3 region has the DNA TGCGCCAGCAGCCAAGAAATTGGACAGTCCTACGAGCAGTACTTC.

This clone was seen more than once but under ten times. The chain carries TRBV9 and TRBJ2-1; D remains unclear. The CDR3 sequence is 14 residues long. Trimming took off 0 bases at V and 9 bases at J, with 13 bases between the two ends. Germline CDR1 is SGDLS and CDR2 is YYNGEE. Here the CDR3 reads CASSVAGRRGEQFF. The CDR3 DNA reads TGTGCCAGCAGCGTAGCTGGACGCAGAGGTGAGCAGTTCTTC. Looking up the rest from reference TRBV9 and TRBJ2-1 gives the full variable domain: DSGVTQTPKHLITATGQRVTLRCSPRSGDLSVYWYQQSLDQGLQFLIQYYNGEERAKGNILERFSAQQFPDLHSELNLSSLELGDSALYFCASSVAGRRGEQFFGPGTRLTVL.

The V gene is TRBV30, the J gene TRBJ2-4; a possible D gene is TRBD1 (5 bases). The CDR3 totals 14 residues. CDR1 GTSNPN and CDR2 SVGIG come from the germline V gene (reference sequence). V dropped 0 bases and J dropped 5 bases, with 11 bases sitting between them. This chain's CDR3 is CAWSVGTGENIQYF. Here the CDR3 DNA reads TGTGCCTGGAGTGTCGGAACAGGAGAAAACATTCAGTACTTC.

The chain is built from TRBV7-2 and TRBJ2-1; the D is unclear. V lost 4 bases, J lost 9 bases, and 10 bases lay in between. Germline assignment: CDR1 SGHTA and CDR2 FQGNSA. The CDR3 extends over 12 amino acids. The CDR3 nucleotides read TGTGCCAGCAGCTCACACGCAGGTGAGCAGTTCTTC. It specifies CASSSHAGEQFF.

This clone was detected only a few times. V and J are TRBV7-9 and TRBJ1-1, with D unresolved. CDR3 length: 13 residues. The germline CDR1 and CDR2 sequences are SEHNR and FQNEAQ (reference sequence). V dropped 5 bases and J dropped 4 bases, with 11 bases sitting between them. The CDR3 reads CASSQGSRTEAFF. DNA of the CDR3: TGTGCCAGCAGCCAAGGTTCTCGCACTGAAGCTTTCTTT.

This clone was counted between two and nine times. The V gene is TRBV7-2, the J gene TRBJ2-5, with D unresolved. Trimming took 5 bases from V and 5 from J, leaving 21 bases between them. The CDR3 consists of 16 residues. Germline CDR1 reads SGHTA; CDR2 reads FQGNSA. The CDR3 DNA is TGTGCCAGCAGCCCCACTTCGACAAAACCTGTGGAGACCCAGTACTTC. This codes for CASSPTSTKPVETQYF.

In its sample, this clone was seen a few times. The genes are TRBV19 and TRBJ2-1; 7 bases fit TRBD1. This CDR3 has 13 residues. Germline values: CDR1 LNHDA, CDR2 SQIVND (reference sequence). Trimming cost V 1 base and J 9 bases; bases outside gene matches: 3. Here the CDR3 reads CASSIGDRVEQFF. The DNA for the CDR3 is TGTGCCAGTAGTATAGGTGACAGGGTTGAGCAGTTCTTC.

V usage is TRBV7-3 and J usage is TRBJ2-7; D ambiguous. Trimming shortened V by 2 bases and J by 2 bases, and 10 bases separated the two germline ends. The V gene's germline CDR1 is SGHTA and CDR2 FQGTGA. There are 14 residues in the CDR3. In DNA form, the CDR3 reads TGTGCCAGCAGCTTAGTTGGATCCACCTACGAGCAGTACTTC. This codes for CASSLVGSTYEQYF.

This clone has more than one count but fewer than ten. The gene calls are TRBV28 and TRBJ2-5, with 7 bases lining up with TRBD1. Trimming cost V 1 base and J 2 bases; bases outside gene matches: 4. This CDR3 has 15 residues. Germline CDR1 is MDHEN and CDR2 is SYDVKM. The CDR3 region is CASSLFGRGQETQYF. The CDR3 DNA follows: TGTGCCAGCAGTTTATTTGGCAGGGGGCAAGAGACCCAGTACTTC.

The table lists this clone with a few counts. The chain carries TRBV2 and TRBJ2-3, with 10 nucleotides matching TRBD2. V dropped 4 bases and J dropped 1; count of bases not matched to a gene: 5. Per germline, CDR1 SNHLY and CDR2 FYNNEI. This CDR3 contains 16 residues. CDR3 bases: TGTGCCAGCAGTGTTTCTAGCGGGAGTGGCACAGATACGCAGTATTTT. Translated, it gives CASSVSSGSGTDTQYF.

The V call is TRBV5-4, the J call TRBJ1-1; TRBD1 aligns across 7 bases. The germline V gene has CDR1 SGHNT and CDR2 YYREEE (reference sequence). Trimming took 2 bases from V and 1 from J; bases not matched to a gene: 2. The length of the CDR3 is 14 residues. This CDR3 is CASSFGTANTEAFF. In DNA form, the CDR3 reads TGTGCCAGCAGCTTCGGGACAGCGAACACTGAAGCTTTCTTT.

This clone has more than one count but fewer than ten. The rearrangement joins TRBV7-9 to TRBJ1-1; 9 nucleotides match TRBD1. This CDR3 region has 15 residues. J was trimmed by 5 bases and V by 5 bases; bases with no gene match: 9. Germline CDR1 and CDR2: SEHNR and FQNEAQ (reference sequence). CDR3 nucleotide sequence: TGTGCCAGCAGCAACCCACAGGGGGCATTGACTGAAGCTTTCTTT. Translating it yields CASSNPQGALTEAFF.

A remark on this clone: This clone may be a read error of a much larger clone one base away. The CDR3 loop reads CASSYTTSPGELFF. CDR3 DNA sequence: TGTGCCAGCAGTTACACTACAAGTCCCGGGGAGCTGTTTTTT. This chain uses TRBV6-5 with TRBJ2-2, with unresolved D. Trimming shortened V by 2 bases and J by 6 bases, and 10 bases separated the two germline ends. Germline V gene sequence: CDR1 MNHEY, CDR2 SVGAGI. The CDR3 has 14 amino acids.

In regard to this clone: One end of the junction fails to match germline, which may point to a read error. This chain joins TRBV5-1 and TRBJ2-7, with 11 nucleotides matching TRBD2. The CDR3 totals 16 residues. Germline V gives CDR1 SGHRS, CDR2 YFSETQ. Here the CDR3 reads CASSALQGLAAYEQYF. In nucleotides, the CDR3 is TGTGCCAGCAGCGCCCTACAGGGACTAGCGGCCTACGAGCAGTACTTC.

This clone showed up just a few times. This rearrangement joins TRBV4-3 to TRBJ2-7; the D gene is possibly TRBD1 (5 bases). This CDR3 comprises 15 residues. Germline V gene data show CDR1 as LGHNA and CDR2 as YSLEER. Trimming removed 0 bases from V and 5 bases from J, with 14 bases in between. The CDR3 protein is CASSQDRAQGNEQYF. CDR3 coding DNA: TGCGCCAGCAGCCAAGACAGGGCCCAAGGTAACGAGCAGTACTTC.

This clone was recorded a few times. The chain is built from TRBV5-6 and TRBJ2-7, with TRBD1 as a possible D gene (7 bases). Germline assignment: CDR1 SGHDT and CDR2 YYEEEE. V shed 0 bases and J shed 4 bases, with 14 bases lying between them. This CDR3 is built from 15 residues. The chain's CDR3 is CASSLAGVTGYEQYF. The CDR3 DNA follows: TGTGCCAGCAGCTTGGCGGGGGTGACAGGGTACGAGCAGTACTTC.

This clone is medium-sized (0.01 to 0.1%) by share. The chain uses TRBV5-1 and TRBJ2-7, with TRBD2 matching over 9 bases. Germline CDR1 reads SGHRS; CDR2 reads YFSETQ. The CDR3 runs 14 residues. The ends lost 7 bases at V and 4 bases at J; junction bases unmatched: 9. The CDR3 sequence is CASGSASGTYEQYF. The DNA for the CDR3 is TGCGCCAGCGGGTCGGCTAGCGGGACATACGAGCAGTACTTC.

A few counts support this clone. This chain connects TRBV28 to TRBJ1-1; D not resolved. Looked up from germline, CDR1 is MDHEN and CDR2 is SYDVKM. With 1 base removed from V and 4 bases from J, the gap between germline ends came to 10 bases. CDR3 length equals 14 residues. DNA of the CDR3: TGTGCCAGCAGTTTATACGTTACGGGCACTGAAGCTTTCTTT. Residues: CASSLYVTGTEAFF.

V and J are TRBV7-9 and TRBJ2-4; D ambiguous. The CDR3 length is 12 residues. Looked up from germline, CDR1 is SEHNR and CDR2 is FQNEAQ (reference sequence). V shed 1 base and J shed 8 bases, with 6 bases lying between them. In DNA form, the CDR3 reads TGTGCCAGCAGCTTAGGGTTTGACATTCAGTACTTC. It codes for CASSLGFDIQYF.